This T cell receptor (beta chain) appears in the sequencing data of a study of human T cells and chemical hapten exposure. Study observations and caveats: No alteration of TCRs above 1 in 1000 frequency was seen with DPC sensitization. Significantly more large CDR3 similarity clusters were formed by expanded TCRs than by controls.

Per germline, CDR1 SNHLY and CDR2 FYNNEI. Between the trimmed V and J ends, which lost 4 bases and 5 bases, there was a span of 8 bases. This CDR3 region has 13 residues. Each CDR3 protein gets one entry after TCRdb re-called the RACE reads with MiXCR. The table includes some 70,000 distinct CDR3 sequences, over 9.5% detected once. Sample time point: pre-sensitization, week 0. Noted treatment: therapeutic diphenylcyclopropenone sensitization with weekly scalp DPC. Each patch test followed a blood draw. A note on this clonotype: What it binds is not known.

J is TRBJ1-4 and V is TRBV2; no clear D. The TCR comes from a woman aged 50 to 60 with alopecia areata. Some clones in this sample may be carry-over from other donors' samples. Sample: whole blood, taken in connection with sensitization to the hapten diphenylcyclopropenone (DPC). CDR3 bases: TGTGCCAGCAGTGTTGAGAGGAATGAAAAACTGTTTTTT. It codes for CASSVERNEKLFF.